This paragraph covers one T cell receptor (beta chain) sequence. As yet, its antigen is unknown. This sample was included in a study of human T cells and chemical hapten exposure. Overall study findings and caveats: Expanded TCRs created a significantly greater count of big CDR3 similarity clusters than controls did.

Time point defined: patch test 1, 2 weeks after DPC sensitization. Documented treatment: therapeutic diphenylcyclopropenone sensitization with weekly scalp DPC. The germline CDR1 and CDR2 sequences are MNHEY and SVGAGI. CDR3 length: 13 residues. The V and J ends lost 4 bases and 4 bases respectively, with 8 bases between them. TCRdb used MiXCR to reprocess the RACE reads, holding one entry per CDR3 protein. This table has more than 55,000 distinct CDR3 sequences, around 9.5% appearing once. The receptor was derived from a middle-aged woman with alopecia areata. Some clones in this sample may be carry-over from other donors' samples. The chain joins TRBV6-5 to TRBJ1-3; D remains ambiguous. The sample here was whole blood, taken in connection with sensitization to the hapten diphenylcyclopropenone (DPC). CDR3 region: CASSLVQGNTIYF. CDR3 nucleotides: TGTGCCAGCAGTTTGGTACAGGGAAACACCATATATTTT.